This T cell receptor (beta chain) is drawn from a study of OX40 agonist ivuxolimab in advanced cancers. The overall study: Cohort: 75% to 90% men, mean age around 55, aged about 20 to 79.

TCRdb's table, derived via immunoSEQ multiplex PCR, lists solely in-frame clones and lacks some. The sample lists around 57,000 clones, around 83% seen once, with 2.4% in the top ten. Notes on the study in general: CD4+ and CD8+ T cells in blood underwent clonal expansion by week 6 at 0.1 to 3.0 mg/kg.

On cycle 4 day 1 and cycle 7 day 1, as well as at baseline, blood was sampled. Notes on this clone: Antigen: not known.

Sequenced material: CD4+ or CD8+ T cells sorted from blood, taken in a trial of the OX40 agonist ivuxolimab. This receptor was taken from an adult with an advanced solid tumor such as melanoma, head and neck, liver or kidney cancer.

Here the CDR3 DNA reads TGTGCCATCAGTGAACAGGGCGTTTATGGCTACACCTTC. Translated, it gives CAISEQGVYGYTF. V usage is TRBV10-3 and J usage is TRBJ1-2; a possible D gene is TRBD1 (6 bases). The CDR3 is made up of 13 amino acids. The germline gives CDR1 ENHRY, CDR2 SYGVKD. V lost 3 bases to trimming and J lost 5 bases, with 10 bases between them.